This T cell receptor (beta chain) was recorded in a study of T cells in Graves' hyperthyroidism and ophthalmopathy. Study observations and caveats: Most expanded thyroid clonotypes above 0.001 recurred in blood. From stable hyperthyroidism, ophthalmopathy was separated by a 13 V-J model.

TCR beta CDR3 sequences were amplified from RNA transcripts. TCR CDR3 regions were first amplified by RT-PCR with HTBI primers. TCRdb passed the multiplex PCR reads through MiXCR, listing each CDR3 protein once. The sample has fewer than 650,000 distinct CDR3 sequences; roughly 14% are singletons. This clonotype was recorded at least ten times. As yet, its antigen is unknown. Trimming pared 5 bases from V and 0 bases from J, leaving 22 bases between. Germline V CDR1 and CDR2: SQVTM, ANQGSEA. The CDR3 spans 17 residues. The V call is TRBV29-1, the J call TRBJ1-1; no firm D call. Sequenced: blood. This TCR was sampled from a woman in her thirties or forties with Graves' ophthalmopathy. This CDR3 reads CSVPVAGGSYMNTEAFF. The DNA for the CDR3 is TGCAGCGTTCCGGTGGCGGGAGGATCTTACATGAACACTGAAGCTTTCTTT.